The 30 T cell receptor beta chains reported below all come from one sample, sequenced in a study of Ad26.COV2.S vaccination and SARS-CoV-2 variants. The table came from immunoSEQ multiplex PCR; TCRdb's copy has only in-frame clones and leaves some out. The data contain 500,000 or so clones, 80% to 90% of them singletons. Stated treatment: 15 to 20 received Ad26.COV2.S at low or high dose, single or two shots; 5 received placebo; per-sample allocation not given. Repertoires come from day 63 after the first vaccine or placebo injection. This specimen consisted of peripheral blood, obtained in a trial of Ad26.COV2.S vaccine versus placebo. The origin of the receptors is a person aged 18-60 years who received the Ad26.COV2.S COVID-19 vaccine or a placebo.

The chain recombines TRBV7-6 with TRBJ2-7; D might be TRBD2 (5 bases). The V end lost 5 bases, the J end lost 3 bases, and 20 bases lay between the germline ends. The CDR3 consists of 16 residues. CDR1 is SGHVS, CDR2 FNYEAQ, per germline. The CDR3 sequence is CASSPPGAGGDYEQYF. CDR3 DNA sequence: TGTGCCAGCAGCCCCCCCGGTGCGGGCGGAGACTACGAGCAGTACTTC.

This clone was found once. V usage is TRBV19 and J usage is TRBJ2-7, with TRBD2 identical over 7 bases. The trim removed 9 bases at V and 4 bases at J, leaving 9 bases unmatched. The CDR3 runs 13 residues. CDR1 and CDR2 from the germline V gene are LNHDA and SQIVND (reference sequence). CDR3 amino acids: CARTSGGGYEQYF. The CDR3 DNA reads as TGTGCCAGAACTTCTGGCGGGGGATACGAGCAGTACTTC.

V usage is TRBV3-1 (or the pseudogene TRBV3-2) and J usage is TRBJ1-2, with 7 nucleotides matching TRBD1. V was clipped by 4 bases and J by 6 bases; unmatched bases: 14. Germline CDR1 is LGHDT and CDR2 is YNNKEL (reference sequence). This CDR3 has 16 residues. In DNA form, the CDR3 reads TGTGCCAGCAGCCCCGCTTTGTTCCGGGACAGTAATGGCTACACCTTC. Translated, it gives CASSPALFRDSNGYTF.

This chain joins TRBV5-6 and TRBJ1-3, with D unclear. Germline CDR1 SGHDT, CDR2 YYEEEE. This CDR3 region has 13 residues. Trimming left V 0 bases short and J 0 bases short, with 1 base between. CDR3 DNA: TGTGCCAGCAGCTTGGGCTCTGGAAACACCATATATTTT. This sequence encodes CASSLGSGNTIYF.

The chain employs TRBV6-2 or TRBV6-3 and TRBJ1-5; D not certain. The CDR3 sequence is 12 residues long. Germline CDR1 reads MNHEY; CDR2 reads SVGEGT. V was trimmed by 5 bases and J by 5 bases, leaving 7 bases between them. In DNA, the CDR3 is TGTGCCAGCAGTCGGACGCATCAGCCCCAGCATTTT. The encoded protein is CASSRTHQPQHF.

The sample holds one count of this clone. The V and J genes are TRBV24-1 and TRBJ2-7; 7 bases align to TRBD1. From germline, CDR1 is KGHDR and CDR2 SFDVKD. Unmatched junction bases numbered 8, after V lost 4 bases and J lost 3 bases. The length of the CDR3 is 15 residues. For the CDR3, the DNA is TGTGCCACCAGTGAGACCGGGACAGCCTACTACGAGCAGTACTTC. Amino acids: CATSETGTAYYEQYF.

This clone was picked up one time. This chain joins TRBV28 and TRBJ1-5; no clear D gene. The CDR3 is made up of 15 amino acids. Between the trimmed V and J ends, which lost 3 bases and 2 bases, there was a span of 11 bases. The germline V gene has CDR1 MDHEN and CDR2 SYDVKM. The CDR3 nucleotides are TGTGCCAGCAGTTTGGCGGGCCCTGGCAATCAGCCCCAGCATTTT. This gives the protein CASSLAGPGNQPQHF. The full variable domain, its missing parts supplied by reference TRBV28 and TRBJ1-5, is DVKVTQSSRYLVKRTGEKVFLECVQDMDHENMFWYRQDPGLGLRLIYFSYDVKMKEKGDIPEGYSVSREKKERFSLILESASTNQTSMYLCASSLAGPGNQPQHFGDGTRLSIL.

The chain recombines TRBV15 with TRBJ2-7, with D unclear. V was pared by 0 bases and J by 5 bases, with 11 bases between. Germline V lookup: CDR1 LNHNV, CDR2 YYDKDF (reference sequence). This CDR3 has 14 amino acids. As DNA, the CDR3 is TGTGCCACCAGCAGAGATCGCGAAGCAGACGAGCAGTACTTC. Translation gives CATSRDREADEQYF.

This rearrangement joins TRBV7-8 to TRBJ2-7, with D tentatively TRBD2 (5 bases). CDR3 length equals 17 residues. Trimming pared 4 bases from V and 0 bases from J, leaving 19 bases between. Germline V CDR1 and CDR2: SGHVS, FQNEAQ. The CDR3 loop is CASSSPDGVISSYEQYF. The DNA of the CDR3 is TGTGCCAGCAGCTCGCCCGACGGGGTTATAAGCTCCTACGAGCAGTACTTC.

The V and J genes are TRBV6-1 and TRBJ2-7, with D perhaps matching TRBD2 (6 bases). The CDR3 runs 14 residues. Germline CDR1 reads MNHNS; CDR2 reads SASEGT. Trimming stripped 0 bases from V and 6 bases from J, with 12 bases between. CDR3 nucleotides: TGTGCCAGCAGTGAAGCGCGGGGAGGATCCGAGCAGTACGTC. Amino acid sequence: CASSEARGGSEQYV.

The chain couples TRBV10-2 to TRBJ1-1; D gene unclear. The CDR3 contains 14 residues. Trimming cost V 4 bases and J 5 bases, with 14 bases left between them. Germline V gene data show CDR1 as WSHSY and CDR2 as SAAADI. This chain's CDR3 is CASSVTGPATEAFF. CDR3 in DNA: TGCGCCAGCAGTGTTACGGGTCCAGCAACTGAAGCTTTCTTT.

This clone was seen only a few times. In DNA, the CDR3 is TGTGCCAGCTCACCGGGACAGTCCTACGAGCAGTACGTC. Protein product: CASSPGQSYEQYV. The genes are TRBV18 and TRBJ2-7, with 7 bases fitting TRBD1. The CDR3 runs to 13 residues. The J segment lost 1 base and the V segment lost 3 bases, leaving 0 bases of the junction unmatched. Germline loops: CDR1 KGHSH, CDR2 LQKENI.

The rearrangement links TRBV29-1 to TRBJ1-1, with a tentative D call TRBD1 (5 bases). Trimming took 4 bases from V and 4 from J, leaving 10 bases between them. This CDR3 has 12 residues. CDR1 and CDR2 (germline): SQVTM, ANQGSEA. The CDR3 bases are TGCAGCGTTGGGTGGGGCGGCACTGAAGCTTTCTTT. It encodes CSVGWGGTEAFF.

V usage is TRBV5-1 and J usage is TRBJ1-4; unclear D gene. Germline assignment: CDR1 SGHRS and CDR2 YFSETQ. The CDR3 spans 15 residues. V was cut by 0 bases and J by 0 bases, with 6 bases left in between. The CDR3 loop reads CASSLGPATNEKLFF. CDR3 coding DNA: TGCGCCAGCAGCTTGGGTCCTGCAACTAATGAAAAACTGTTTTTT.

This chain uses TRBV29-1 with TRBJ1-2; no clear D. The CDR3 runs 10 residues. V was clipped by 8 bases and J by 8 bases, with 12 bases between them. Germline V gene lookup returns CDR1 SQVTM and CDR2 ANQGSEA. The CDR3 nucleotides are TGCAGCCCCCCCGGCGAGGGCTACACCTTC. Its protein product is CSPPGEGYTF.

This chain uses TRBV19 with TRBJ1-1; unclear D gene. The CDR3 extends over 13 amino acids. Deletions cut 1 base from V and 1 base from J, with 4 bases between. CDR1 is LNHDA, CDR2 SQIVND, per germline (reference sequence). For the CDR3, the DNA is TGTGCCAGTAGTATAGGACGGAACACTGAAGCTTTCTTT. Amino acids: CASSIGRNTEAFF. Using reference TRBV19 and TRBJ1-1 for the parts outside the CDR3, the full variable domain is DGGITQSPKYLFRKEGQNVTLSCEQNLNHDAMYWYRQDPGQGLRLIYYSQIVNDFQKGDIAEGYSVSREKKESFPLTVTSAQKNPTAFYLCASSIGRNTEAFFGQGTRLTVV.

The V and J genes are TRBV20-1 and TRBJ1-5, with TRBD1 matching over 10 bases. With 3 bases clipped from V and 0 bases from J, the junction kept 11 bases outside the gene matches. The CDR3 extends over 18 amino acids. Germline CDR1 is DFQATT and CDR2 is SNEGSKA (reference sequence). CDR3 sequence reads: CSASLAGTGVYSNQPQHF. CDR3 DNA sequence: TGCAGTGCTAGTCTAGCTGGGACAGGGGTTTATAGCAATCAGCCCCAGCATTTT.

The chain joins TRBV27 to TRBJ2-1; D is perhaps TRBD1 (5 bases). The CDR3 consists of 15 residues. V was clipped by 4 bases and J by 4 bases, with 14 bases between them. Germline CDR1 reads MNHEY; CDR2 reads SMNVEV (reference sequence). The CDR3 here is CASSSHLQGYNEQFF. The CDR3 region has the DNA TGTGCCAGCAGTTCACACCTTCAGGGATACAATGAGCAGTTCTTC.

The J gene is TRBJ2-5, the V gene TRBV3-1 (or the pseudogene TRBV3-2); 8 bases fit TRBD2. The junction had 9 bases not matched to a gene; V was cut back by 5 bases and J by 4 bases. Germline-derived CDR1 and CDR2 are LGHDT and YNNKEL (reference sequence). The CDR3 is 15 amino acids. In DNA form, the CDR3 reads TGTGCCAGCAGCGATGCGGGGGGCCCCCCAGAGACCCAGTACTTC. This translates into CASSDAGGPPETQYF.

The chain combines TRBV19 with TRBJ1-1, with D unresolved. This CDR3 is 11 amino acids long. V was clipped by 8 bases and J by 11 bases, with 15 bases between them. The V gene's germline CDR1 is LNHDA and CDR2 SQIVND (reference sequence). In nucleotides, the CDR3 is TGTGCCAGTTCCGGGTCGGGAAAGGCTTTCTTT. Translation: CASSGSGKAFF.

The CDR3 loop is CASSVVRRMNTEAFF. The CDR3 bases are TGTGCCAGCAGCGTAGTCCGACGGATGAACACTGAAGCTTTCTTT. The chain combines TRBV9 with TRBJ1-1; D is ambiguous. V lost 0 bases and J 0 bases, leaving 9 bases between the germline ends. CDR3 length: 15 amino acids. The germline gives CDR1 SGDLS, CDR2 YYNGEE.

For the CDR3, the DNA is TGTGCCAGCAGCTACGGGACAGCATATAATGAAAAACTGTTTTTT. Translated: CASSYGTAYNEKLFF. The chain joins TRBV7-9 to TRBJ1-4; 7 bases match TRBD1. The germline V gene has CDR1 SEHNR and CDR2 FQNEAQ (reference sequence). V was clipped by 4 bases and J by 4 bases; unmatched bases: 6. This CDR3 spans 15 amino acids.

The chain has TRBV27 and TRBJ2-7, with 10 bases aligning to TRBD1. J lost 2 bases, V lost 5 bases, and 3 bases had no gene match. CDR1 is MNHEY, CDR2 SMNVEV, per germline (reference sequence). CDR3 length: 14 residues. CDR3 protein: CASSPTGGAYEQYV. As DNA, the CDR3 is TGTGCCAGCAGTCCGACAGGGGGCGCCTACGAGCAGTACGTC.

The DNA for the CDR3 is TGTGCCAGCAGCTGGGACAGGGATACGCAGTATTTT. It is translated as CASSWDRDTQYF. The chain links TRBV7-2 to TRBJ2-3; 8 positions agree with TRBD1. From germline, CDR1 is SGHTA and CDR2 FQGNSA. There are 12 residues in the CDR3. Trimming at V came to 4 bases and at J to 6 bases, leaving 0 bases not matched to a gene.

This chain joins TRBV4-2 and TRBJ1-2; TRBD1 aligns across 8 bases. The length of the CDR3 is 15 residues. Trimming at V came to 0 bases and at J to 7 bases, leaving 7 bases not matched to a gene. The V gene's germline CDR1 is LGHNA and CDR2 YNFKEQ. Written as DNA, the CDR3 is TGTGCCAGCAGCCAAGATCCCGGGACAGGATTTGGCTACACCTTC. It codes for CASSQDPGTGFGYTF.

This chain's CDR3 is CASRLDRSFNQPQHF. The CDR3 nucleotides read TGTGCCAGCAGATTGGACAGGTCTTTCAATCAGCCCCAGCATTTT. The rearrangement uses TRBV6-5 and TRBJ1-5, with 7 bases lining up with TRBD1. The CDR3 contains 15 residues. In germline, CDR1 is MNHEY, CDR2 SVGAGI. Trimming cost V 6 bases and J 3 bases; bases outside gene matches: 8.

The chain combines TRBV21-1 with TRBJ1-1. TRBV21-1 is reported as a pseudogene. The CDR3 is 15 residues long. CDR3 region: CASSYTRPGGTEAFF. The CDR3 nucleotides read TGTGCCAGCAGCTACACGCGCCCGGGGGGGACTGAAGCTTTCTTT.

The chain has TRBV5-6 and TRBJ2-7, with unresolved D. The CDR3 extends over 12 amino acids. V lost 3 bases, J lost 4 bases, and 8 bases lay in between. Looked up from germline, CDR1 is SGHDT and CDR2 is YYEEEE. The CDR3 coding sequence is TGTGCCAGCAGCTCGGGCTATTACGAGCAGTACGTC. It specifies CASSSGYYEQYV.

This chain uses TRBV24-1 with TRBJ1-2; no clear D gene. The germline CDR1 and CDR2 sequences are KGHDR and SFDVKD. V was trimmed by 4 bases and J by 1 base, leaving 6 bases between them. The CDR3 has 13 residues. The CDR3, as DNA: TGTGCCACCAGTGAGGACTTTAACTATGGCTACACCTTC. Amino acids: CATSEDFNYGYTF.

The chain has TRBV11-1 and TRBJ1-4; D gene uncertain. The CDR3 spans 15 residues. The germline CDR1 and CDR2 sequences are SGHAT and FQDESV (reference sequence). V was pared by 3 bases and J by 3 bases, with 11 bases between. Written as DNA, the CDR3 is TGTGCCAGCAGCTTCCAGATGGGAGCTAATGAAAAACTGTTTTTT. It specifies CASSFQMGANEKLFF.